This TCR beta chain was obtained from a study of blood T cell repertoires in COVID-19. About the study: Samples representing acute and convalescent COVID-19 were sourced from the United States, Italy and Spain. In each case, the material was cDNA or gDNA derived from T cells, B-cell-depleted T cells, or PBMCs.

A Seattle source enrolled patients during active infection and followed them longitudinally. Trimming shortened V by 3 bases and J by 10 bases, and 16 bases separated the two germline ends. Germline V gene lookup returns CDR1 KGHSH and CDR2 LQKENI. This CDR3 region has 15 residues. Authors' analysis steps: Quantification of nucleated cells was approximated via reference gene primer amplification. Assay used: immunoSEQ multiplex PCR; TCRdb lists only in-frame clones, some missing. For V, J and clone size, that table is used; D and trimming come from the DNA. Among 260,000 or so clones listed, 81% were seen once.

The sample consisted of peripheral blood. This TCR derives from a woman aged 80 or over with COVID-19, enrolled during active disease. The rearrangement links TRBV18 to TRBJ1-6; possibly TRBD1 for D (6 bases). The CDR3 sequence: CASSPRGQGQSPLHF. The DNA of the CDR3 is TGTGCCAGCTCACCTCGGGGTCAGGGGCAATCACCCCTCCACTTT.